The 10 T cell receptor beta chains given below trace back to one sample, sequenced in a study of blood T cell repertoires in COVID-19. Using immunoSEQ multiplex PCR, the repertoire was profiled, and TCRdb retains in-frame clones only, with some absent. Among about 110,000 clones, 65% to 90% were seen once, and the ten largest hold over 35%. Sample: peripheral blood. Every receptor here comes from a man aged 80 or over with acute or convalescent COVID-19.

The chain recombines TRBV6-1 with TRBJ1-2; 8 bases align to TRBD1. The V and J ends lost 1 base and 5 bases, in that order; junction bases with no gene match: 3. CDR3 length equals 14 residues. Looked up from germline, CDR1 is MNHNS and CDR2 is SASEGT. CDR3 sequence: CASSEEGQGYGYTF. The CDR3, as DNA: TGTGCCAGCAGTGAAGAAGGACAGGGATATGGCTACACCTTC.

The chain uses TRBV10-3 and TRBJ2-1; 11 bases align to TRBD2. Germline V CDR1 and CDR2: ENHRY, SYGVKD. The V segment lost 0 bases and the J segment 7 bases; nucleotides outside the gene matches: 5. This CDR3 contains 16 residues. The CDR3 protein is CAISESSGRAGNEQFF. CDR3 coding DNA: TGTGCCATCAGTGAGTCTAGCGGGAGGGCCGGGAATGAGCAGTTCTTC.

This clone was observed a few times. The chain recombines TRBV9 with TRBJ2-5; D unclear. CDR1 is SGDLS and CDR2 is YYNGEE in the germline V gene. There are 13 residues in the CDR3. V was shortened by 0 bases and J by 1 base, with 4 bases between the two germline ends. The CDR3 loop reads CASSVDLQETQYF. The CDR3 DNA is TGTGCCAGCAGCGTAGATCTCCAAGAGACCCAGTACTTC.

CDR3 protein: CASSLRDYLTF. DNA for the CDR3: TGTGCCAGCTCACTCCGGGACTACCTGACTTTC. This rearrangement joins TRBV18 to TRBJ2-6; 7 positions agree with TRBD2. J gave up 15 bases and V 4 bases, and 3 bases lay outside the gene matches. The CDR3 length is 11 residues. Germline loops: CDR1 KGHSH, CDR2 LQKENI.

The chain joins TRBV2 to TRBJ2-3; D might be TRBD1 (6 bases). Germline values: CDR1 SNHLY, CDR2 FYNNEI. The V end was cut by 5 bases, the J end by 1 base, with 16 bases between. The CDR3 has 16 residues. CDR3 residues: CASSRQGHQGTDTQYF. The CDR3 DNA sequence: TGTGCCAGCAGTCGTCAGGGACATCAGGGCACAGATACGCAGTATTTT. The whole variable domain, filled in from reference TRBV2 and TRBJ2-3, reads EPEVTQTPSHQVTQMGQEVILRCVPISNHLYFYWYRQILGQKVEFLVSFYNNEISEKSEIFDDQFSVERPDGSNFTLKIRSTKLEDSAMYFCASSRQGHQGTDTQYFGPGTRLTVL.

This chain joins TRBV4-1 and TRBJ1-4, with D possibly TRBD1 on 5 matching bases. Per germline, CDR1 MGHRA and CDR2 YSYEKL. V was pared by 0 bases and J by 11 bases, with 16 bases between. The CDR3 has 15 amino acids. The CDR3 region is CASSQEGQGILKLFF. In nucleotides, the CDR3 is TGCGCCAGCAGCCAAGAAGGCCAGGGTATTTTGAAACTGTTTTTT.

V usage is TRBV18 and J usage is TRBJ2-7; TRBD1 might be the D (6 bases). CDR1 and CDR2 (germline): KGHSH, LQKENI. This CDR3 comprises 14 residues. The V end was cut by 5 bases, the J end by 4 bases, with 15 bases between. The CDR3 nucleotides read TGTGCCAGCTCAGCTAACAGGGTAGCTTACGAGCAGTACTTC. Amino acid sequence: CASSANRVAYEQYF.

The V and J genes are TRBV27 and TRBJ1-4; D gene unclear. The CDR3 has 14 amino acids. V was clipped by 2 bases and J by 8 bases, with 12 bases between them. Germline CDR1 is MNHEY and CDR2 is SMNVEV (reference sequence). The CDR3 DNA sequence: TGTGCCAGCAGTTTAGTGGGAGGAGGGGAAAAACTGTTTTTT. Encoded protein: CASSLVGGGEKLFF. The variable domain in full, with the rest retrieved from reference TRBV27 and TRBJ1-4, is EAQVTQNPRYLITVTGKKLTVTCSQNMNHEYMSWYRQDPGLGLRQIYYSMNVEVTDKGDVPEGYKVSRKEKRNFPLILESPSPNQTSLYFCASSLVGGGEKLFFGSGTQLSVL.

The chain joins TRBV24-1 to TRBJ2-2; perhaps TRBD2 as D (6 bases). CDR3 length equals 15 residues. V lost 1 base to trimming and J lost 4 bases, with 9 bases between them. CDR1 is KGHDR and CDR2 is SFDVKD in the germline V gene. The CDR3 nucleotides are TGTGCCACCAGTGATTTAGGGGAGGTCACCGGGGAGCTGTTTTTT. It yields the protein CATSDLGEVTGELFF.

V gene TRBV5-1 combines with J gene TRBJ2-1; 7 positions agree with TRBD1. J lost 12 bases, V lost 4 bases, and 7 bases had no gene match. Germline CDR1 is SGHRS and CDR2 is YFSETQ. The CDR3 has 12 amino acids. DNA for the CDR3: TGCGCCAGCAGCCCCGGACAGGAGAGGCAGTTCTTC. It is translated as CASSPGQERQFF.